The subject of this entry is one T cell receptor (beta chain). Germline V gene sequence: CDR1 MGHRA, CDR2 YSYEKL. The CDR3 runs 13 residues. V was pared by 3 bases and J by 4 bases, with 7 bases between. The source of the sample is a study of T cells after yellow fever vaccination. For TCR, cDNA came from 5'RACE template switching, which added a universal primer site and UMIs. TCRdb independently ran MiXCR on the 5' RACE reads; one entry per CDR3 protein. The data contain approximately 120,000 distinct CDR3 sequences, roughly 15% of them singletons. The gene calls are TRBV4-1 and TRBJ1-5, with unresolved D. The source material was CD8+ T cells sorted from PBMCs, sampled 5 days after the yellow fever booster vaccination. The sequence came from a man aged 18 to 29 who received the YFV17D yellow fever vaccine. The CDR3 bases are TGCGCCAGCAGCCAGGGAGCGAATCAGCCCCAGCATTTT. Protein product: CASSQGANQPQHF.